Listed here are 4 T cell receptor beta chains from one sample, sequenced in a study of cytomegalovirus exposure and HLA in healthy donors (dated 2017 in TCRdb). The library was prepared using the immunoSEQ multiplex PCR assay. The multiplex PCR relied on a mix of 60 forward primers for TCR Vbeta segments and 13 reverse primers for TCR Jbeta segments. In its TCRdb copy, this immuneACCESS table keeps in-frame sequences only and misses some clones. Where compared with another copy, unresolved V genes explain less than half of these, and the others have no known cause. This sample has over 100,000 clones in its table, and approximately 87% of those were observed once. The leading ten clones occupy about 2.5% of the sample. Sequencing used PBMCs. These receptors were taken from a man aged 35-49 years in good health and CMV-seronegative.

This clone was counted only a few times. The V and J genes are TRBV5-1 and TRBJ2-3; D possibly corresponds to TRBD1 (6 bases). Germline V gene data show CDR1 as SGHRS and CDR2 as YFSETQ. V lost 4 bases, J lost 0 bases, and 15 bases lay in between. The CDR3 extends over 16 amino acids. As DNA, the CDR3 is TGCGCCAGCAGCGCCCTGGGACACATAAGCACAGATACGCAGTATTTT. Protein: CASSALGHISTDTQYF.

The chain employs TRBV27 and TRBJ1-4; the match to TRBD1 covers 7 bases. The CDR3 loop spans 18 amino acids. Germline values: CDR1 MNHEY, CDR2 SMNVEV (reference sequence). V dropped 7 bases and J dropped 0; count of bases not matched to a gene: 14. The CDR3 is CASNLPSGQHATNEKLFF. CDR3 coding DNA: TGTGCCAGCAACCTCCCGTCGGGACAGCATGCAACTAATGAAAAACTGTTTTTT.

The CDR3 DNA reads as TGTGCCAGTTACCCCGGGACAGGGGTTGGTCCCCAGCATTTT. This encodes CASYPGTGVGPQHF. The rearrangement uses TRBV19 and TRBJ1-5, with 10 bases aligning to TRBD1. V shed 8 bases and J 10 bases; nucleotides not matched to a gene: 11. CDR3 length: 14 amino acids. The V gene's germline CDR1 is LNHDA and CDR2 SQIVND (reference sequence).

This sequence joins TRBV2 and TRBJ1-2, with D tentatively TRBD1 (6 bases). The CDR3 spans 14 residues. The ends were cut back, 2 bases at V and 3 bases at J, with 10 bases in the middle. CDR1 and CDR2 from the germline V gene are SNHLY and FYNNEI. The CDR3 protein is CASSEQGPDYGYTF. CDR3 sequence (DNA): TGTGCCAGCAGTGAACAGGGGCCGGACTATGGCTACACCTTC.